This entry concerns a single TCR beta chain. Per the original data handling: Counts of nucleated cells, estimated from reference gene primer amplification, were obtained. The table came from immunoSEQ multiplex PCR; TCRdb's copy has only in-frame clones and leaves some out. V, J and clone size reflect that table, while D and trimming were determined from the DNA. The sample consists of around 97,000 clones, 89% of them appearing once. This entry is derived from a study of blood T cell repertoires in COVID-19. On the study more broadly: Italy, Spain and the United States were the sources of the convalescent and acute COVID-19 samples. Sources were T cells, B-cell-depleted T cells, or PBMCs; the material itself was cDNA or gDNA.

Germline assignment: CDR1 SGHRS and CDR2 YFSETQ. The CDR3 is 12 residues long. Deletions cut 6 bases from V and 3 bases from J, with 8 bases between. Specimen: peripheral blood. The V gene is TRBV5-1, the J gene TRBJ2-3; D gene ambiguous. The sequence was collected from a woman aged 80 or over in a cohort sampled during active COVID-19. CDR3 sequence: CASNSLTDTQYF. In DNA, the CDR3 is TGCGCCAGCAATTCCTTAACAGATACGCAGTATTTT.